This TCR beta chain was identified during a study of OX40 agonist ivuxolimab in advanced cancers. Some clones are missing from TCRdb's copy, which holds only in-frame ones; the method was immunoSEQ multiplex PCR. The sample holds 60,000 to 80,000 clones, around 84% seen once. The starting material was CD4+ or CD8+ T cells sorted from blood, obtained in a trial of the OX40 agonist ivuxolimab. The receptor comes from an adult with an advanced solid tumor such as melanoma, head and neck, liver or kidney cancer.

The CDR3 bases are TGCGCCAGCAGCCAAGTCAGGGATCAGCCCCAGCATTTT. Amino acid sequence: CASSQVRDQPQHF. This chain links TRBV4-3 with TRBJ1-5, with D possibly matching TRBD1 (5 bases). There are 13 residues in the CDR3. Germline V gene sequence: CDR1 LGHNA, CDR2 YSLEER. The V and J ends lost 1 base and 5 bases respectively, with 6 bases between them.